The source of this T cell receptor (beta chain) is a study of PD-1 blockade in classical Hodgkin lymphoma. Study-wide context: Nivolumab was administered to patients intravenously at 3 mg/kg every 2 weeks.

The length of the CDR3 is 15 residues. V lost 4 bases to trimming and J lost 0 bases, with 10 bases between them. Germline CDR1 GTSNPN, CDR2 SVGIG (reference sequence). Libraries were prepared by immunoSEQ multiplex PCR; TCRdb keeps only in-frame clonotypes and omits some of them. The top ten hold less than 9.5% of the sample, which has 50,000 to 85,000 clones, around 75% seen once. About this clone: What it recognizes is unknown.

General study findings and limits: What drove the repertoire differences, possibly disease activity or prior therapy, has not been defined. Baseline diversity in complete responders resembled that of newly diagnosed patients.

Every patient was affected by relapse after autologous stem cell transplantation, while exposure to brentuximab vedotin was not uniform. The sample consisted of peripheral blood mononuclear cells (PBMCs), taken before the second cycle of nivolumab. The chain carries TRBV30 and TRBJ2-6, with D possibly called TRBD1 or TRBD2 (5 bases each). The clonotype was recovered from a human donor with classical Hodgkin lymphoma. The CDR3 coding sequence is TGTGCCTGGACCCGGGACGGCTCTGGGGCCAACGTCCTGACTTTC. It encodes CAWTRDGSGANVLTF. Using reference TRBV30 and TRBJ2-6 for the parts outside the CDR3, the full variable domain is SQTIHQWPATLVQPVGSPLSLECTVEGTSNPNLYWYRQAAGRGLQLLFYSVGIGQISSEVPQNLSASRPQDRQFILSSKKLLLSDSGFYLCAWTRDGSGANVLTFGAGSRLTVL.